This T cell receptor beta chain emerged from a study of CD8 T cells in ankylosing spondylitis. General study points: The study identified a TCR beta motif of several highly homologous variants that appeared characteristic of ankylosing spondylitis blood. Significantly higher representation of disease-linked clones was reported for matched ankylosing spondylitis synovial fluid. CD8+ by phenotype, disease-linked clones were relatively rare in peripheral blood. In the blood and synovial fluid of reactive arthritis, some motif variants had been previously reported.

CDR3 length equals 16 residues. Trimming cost V 5 bases and J 10 bases; bases outside gene matches: 17. Germline assignment: CDR1 SGHTA and CDR2 FQGNSA. TCRdb recomputed calls from the 5' RACE reads with MiXCR, one row per CDR3 protein. Of about 240,000 distinct CDR3 sequences in the sample, around 7.8% are singletons; the top ten hold about 6.8%. About this clonotype: Antigen: not known.

Sequenced material: blood, either unsorted or a sorted T cell fraction (not recorded which). The chain links TRBV7-2 to TRBJ1-3; 7 bases are shared with TRBD1. This clonotype originated in a male donor with ankylosing spondylitis or in good health (not recorded which). The CDR3 DNA reads as TGTGCCAGCAGCCGGAGACCCGGACAGGTTAGGGAGACCATATATTTT. This encodes CASSRRPGQVRETIYF.